This passage covers 12 T cell receptor beta chains from one sample sequenced in a study of cytomegalovirus exposure and HLA in healthy donors. The data were produced by immunoSEQ multiplex PCR, yet TCRdb's version contains in-frame clones alone and is incomplete. The sample contains about 200,000 clones, around 80% of which appear only once. Sequenced input: PBMCs. The source of these receptors is a woman aged 30 to 39 in good health and CMV-seronegative.

The chain combines TRBV19 with TRBJ2-5; 9 nucleotides align to TRBD1. Germline V lookup: CDR1 LNHDA, CDR2 SQIVND (reference sequence). The V and J ends lost 0 bases and 4 bases, in that order; junction bases with no gene match: 3. The CDR3 contains 15 residues. CDR3 in amino acids: CASSIEGQGGETQYF. CDR3 nucleotides: TGTGCCAGTAGTATAGAGGGACAGGGAGGAGAGACCCAGTACTTC.

The count of this clone is one. This chain joins TRBV6-5 and TRBJ1-1; D possibly corresponds to TRBD1 (5 bases). Trimming took 2 bases from V and 0 from J, leaving 7 bases between them. The CDR3 consists of 14 residues. Germline CDR1 reads MNHEY; CDR2 reads SVGAGI. The CDR3 DNA reads TGTGCCAGCAGTTACAAGGGGATGAACACTGAAGCTTTCTTT. As protein: CASSYKGMNTEAFF.

The chain carries TRBV6-1 and TRBJ1-5; 9 nucleotides match TRBD1. Germline lookup yields CDR1 MNHNS and CDR2 SASEGT. CDR3 size: 18 residues. The V and J ends lost 0 bases and 4 bases, in that order; junction bases with no gene match: 10. CDR3 amino acids: CASSEAGKTGGRNQPQHF. In DNA, the CDR3 is TGTGCCAGCAGTGAAGCGGGTAAGACAGGGGGTAGGAATCAGCCCCAGCATTTT.

CDR3 residues: CAGRGANTGELFF. DNA for the CDR3: TGTGCCGGCAGGGGTGCGAACACCGGGGAGCTGTTTTTT. The V call is TRBV19, the J call TRBJ2-2, with a weak D call TRBD1 (6 bases). Germline lookup yields CDR1 LNHDA and CDR2 SQIVND (reference sequence). The CDR3 contains 13 residues. V shed 11 bases and J shed 0 bases, with 10 bases lying between them.

CDR3 protein: CASSPPGPYEQYF. As DNA, the CDR3 is TGTGCCAGCAGCCCCCCAGGGCCCTACGAGCAGTACTTC. The gene calls are TRBV13 and TRBJ2-7, with a possible D match to TRBD1 (5 bases). This CDR3 spans 13 amino acids. Per germline, CDR1 PRHDT and CDR2 FYEKMQ (reference sequence). V dropped 5 bases and J dropped 2 bases, with 10 bases sitting between them.

The chain employs TRBV5-1 and TRBJ2-7, with a weak D call TRBD2 (6 bases). Germline assignment: CDR1 SGHRS and CDR2 YFSETQ. Trimming removed 2 bases at V and 0 bases at J, with 12 bases between. The CDR3 is made up of 15 amino acids. CDR3 loop: CASSLGAGNSYEQYF. In DNA form, the CDR3 reads TGCGCCAGCAGCTTAGGGGCGGGGAACTCCTACGAGCAGTACTTC.

The J gene is TRBJ2-5, the V gene TRBV27; D uncertain. Germline assignment: CDR1 MNHEY and CDR2 SMNVEV (reference sequence). The V gene lost 6 bases and the J gene lost 3 bases, with 11 bases spanning the gap. CDR3 length equals 13 residues. CDR3 sequence reads: CASRWIEEETQYF. Written as DNA, the CDR3 is TGTGCCAGCAGGTGGATCGAGGAAGAGACCCAGTACTTC.

The chain joins TRBV27 to TRBJ2-5; possible D gene TRBD1, 7 bases. The ends were cut back, 7 bases at V and 4 bases at J, with 19 bases in the middle. The germline gives CDR1 MNHEY, CDR2 SMNVEV (reference sequence). The CDR3 loop spans 15 amino acids. The CDR3 sequence: CASTRTGEVRETQYF. The CDR3 nucleotides are TGTGCCAGCACCAGAACAGGGGAGGTTCGAGAGACCCAGTACTTC.

This chain joins TRBV27 and TRBJ2-7; D uncertain. The CDR3 runs 14 residues. V was clipped by 6 bases and J by 3 bases, with 15 bases between them. Looked up from germline, CDR1 is MNHEY and CDR2 is SMNVEV (reference sequence). CDR3 loop: CASSPAERFYEQYF. DNA of the CDR3: TGTGCCAGCAGCCCCGCTGAGCGCTTCTACGAGCAGTACTTC.

This chain links TRBV7-2 with TRBJ2-5, with D possibly TRBD2 on 5 matching bases. The germline gives CDR1 SGHTA, CDR2 FQGNSA. Trimming left V 7 bases short and J 5 bases short, with 17 bases between. The CDR3 contains 14 residues. In DNA, the CDR3 is TGTGCCAGCACCCCGGGGAGCCGTGGGGAGACCCAGTACTTC. Translated: CASTPGSRGETQYF.

V gene TRBV6-1 combines with J gene TRBJ2-7; 13 bases align to TRBD2. Germline loops: CDR1 MNHNS, CDR2 SASEGT. The length of the CDR3 is 19 residues. Unmatched junction bases numbered 10, after V lost 2 bases and J lost 0 bases. The CDR3 DNA reads TGTGCCAGCAGTGAAAGGAGGACTAGCGGGAGTGGGAACTCCTACGAGCAGTACTTC. It is translated as CASSERRTSGSGNSYEQYF.

The gene calls are TRBV29-1 and TRBJ2-7; 8 bases line up with TRBD2. Germline assignment: CDR1 SQVTM and CDR2 ANQGSEA. Trimming at V came to 0 bases and at J to 3 bases, leaving 7 bases not matched to a gene. The CDR3 loop spans 15 amino acids. The DNA of the CDR3 is TGCAGCGTTGAAGATCGGGGCGGGAGGAACTACGAGCAGTACTTC. Encoded protein: CSVEDRGGRNYEQYF.